The entry below gives a single TCR beta chain sequence along with its context. The data originate from a study of CD8 T cells in Susac syndrome. After extraction with the RNeasy kit, roughly 0.5 to 1 ug of the RNA was reverse transcribed using random hexamers. Via MiXCR, TCRdb re-called the immunoSEQ multiplex PCR reads, giving one row per CDR3 protein. The table lists around 190,000 distinct CDR3 sequences, around 95% of them singletons. This CDR3 is 14 amino acids long. Germline CDR1 is DFQATT and CDR2 is SNEGSKA (reference sequence). V shed 2 bases and J shed 3 bases, with 11 bases lying between them.

This rearrangement joins TRBV20-1 to TRBJ2-1; TRBD2 might be the D (5 bases). The sequencing sample was made of CD4+ T cells from PBMCs. The source of this sequence is a human donor in good health. This chain's CDR3 is CSARSSGFYNEQFF. The CDR3 DNA sequence: TGCAGTGCTAGATCGAGCGGTTTCTACAATGAGCAGTTCTTC.